The sequence of this TCR beta chain was determined in a study of patients and donors after allogeneic stem cell transplantation. This clonotype was seen repeatedly, ten times or more. TCRdb re-derived calls from the RT-PCR reads in MiXCR, one entry per CDR3 protein. Here the sample spans about 57,000 distinct CDR3 sequences, approximately 12% being singletons. V lost 5 bases to trimming and J lost 7 bases, with 8 bases between them. Germline assignment: CDR1 KGHSH and CDR2 LQKENI. This CDR3 is 11 amino acids long. The rearrangement links TRBV18 to TRBJ2-5, with D possibly being TRBD2 (5 bases). This TCR came from a human donor who was either an allogeneic HSCT recipient or a stem cell or donor lymphocyte infusion donor (not recorded which). It is not recorded whose cells these are; they may come from a transplant donor. The source material was blood, either unsorted or a sorted T cell fraction (not recorded which). The CDR3 DNA reads TGTGCCAGCTCAGACGCGGGGACCCAGTACTTC. Translating gives CASSDAGTQYF. Full variable domain (remainder filled in from reference TRBV18 and TRBJ2-5): NAGVMQNPRHLVRRRGQEARLRCSPMKGHSHVYWYRQLPEEGLKFMVYLQKENIIDESGMPKERFSAEFPKEGPSILRIQQVVRGDSAAYFCASSDAGTQYFGPGTRLLVL.